A single sample is the source of the 21 T cell receptor beta chains below, sequenced in a study of blood T cell repertoires in COVID-19. Only in-frame clones appear in the TCRdb table, and some are missing; sequencing was by immunoSEQ multiplex PCR. Of 200,000 to 250,000 clones detected, around 80% appear once; the ten largest clones hold roughly 6%. Material: peripheral blood. The receptors stem from a woman in her 70s with acute or convalescent COVID-19.

J is TRBJ2-7 and V is TRBV28, with D possibly matching TRBD2 (6 bases). CDR1 and CDR2 from the germline V gene are MDHEN and SYDVKM. The CDR3 runs to 15 residues. Trimming stripped 5 bases from V and 1 base from J, with 15 bases between. The CDR3 region has the DNA TGTGCCAGCAGTCACCTAGCGACCGTATCCTACGAGCAGTACTTC. It codes for CASSHLATVSYEQYF.

This clone is a singleton in its sample. The V call is TRBV3-1 (or the pseudogene TRBV3-2), the J call TRBJ2-2, with D possibly being TRBD1 (6 bases). This CDR3 is 17 amino acids long. Germline CDR1 is LGHDT and CDR2 is YNNKEL (reference sequence). The V gene lost 4 bases and the J gene lost 2 bases, with 17 bases spanning the gap. CDR3: CASSPRDTAYNTGELFF. CDR3 in DNA: TGTGCCAGCAGCCCTCGGGACACGGCATATAACACCGGGGAGCTGTTTTTT.

The rearrangement links TRBV27 to TRBJ2-4; 10 nucleotides line up with TRBD1. The CDR3 extends over 14 amino acids. Germline V gene data show CDR1 as MNHEY and CDR2 as SMNVEV (reference sequence). With V trimmed by 5 bases and J by 6 bases, 4 bases remained unmatched. The CDR3 spells CASSHRDRGNIQYF. In DNA, the CDR3 is TGTGCCAGCAGTCACCGGGACAGGGGAAACATTCAGTACTTC.

This chain links TRBV27 with TRBJ1-2; D may be TRBD1 (6 bases). CDR1 and CDR2 from the germline V gene are MNHEY and SMNVEV (reference sequence). The CDR3 length is 13 residues. Trimming left V 5 bases short and J 5 bases short, with 12 bases between. CDR3 sequence: CASSLQGGYGYTF. The CDR3 nucleotides are TGTGCCAGCAGTCTACAGGGAGGGTATGGCTACACCTTC.

This chain links TRBV19 with TRBJ2-5; 7 bases map to TRBD1. The CDR3 sequence is 11 residues long. Unmatched junction bases numbered 0, after V lost 8 bases and J lost 3 bases. CDR1 is LNHDA and CDR2 is SQIVND in the germline V gene (reference sequence). The CDR3 region is CASGQEETQYF. CDR3 sequence (DNA): TGTGCCAGTGGACAGGAAGAGACCCAGTACTTC.

This clone was counted only a few times. The chain joins TRBV7-3 to TRBJ1-1, with 10 bases identical to TRBD1. CDR3 size: 14 residues. CDR1 SGHTA and CDR2 FQGTGA come from the germline V gene. J lost 7 bases, V lost 5 bases, and 7 bases had no gene match. The CDR3: CASSPSGTGDEAFF. The CDR3 DNA reads as TGTGCCAGCAGCCCCTCGGGGACAGGGGATGAAGCTTTCTTT.

This clone occurred once. This chain uses TRBV24-1 with TRBJ2-1; 7 nucleotides agree with TRBD2. The CDR3 has 16 amino acids. Germline-derived CDR1 and CDR2 are KGHDR and SFDVKD. The J segment lost 5 bases and the V segment lost 2 bases, leaving 8 bases of the junction unmatched. The CDR3 DNA reads TGTGCCACCAGTGATTATCGACTAGCCGCAAACAATGAGCAGTTCTTC. Translated: CATSDYRLAANNEQFF.

The V call is TRBV5-3, the J call TRBJ2-1; TRBD1 is a possible D gene (6 bases). TRBV5-3 is identified as an open reading frame with a role that is uncertain. The V end was cut by 3 bases, the J end by 5 bases, with 21 bases between. The CDR3 is made up of 17 amino acids. CDR3 sequence reads: CARSSGQGRDTHNEQFF. The CDR3 DNA follows: TGTGCCAGAAGCTCAGGCCAGGGGAGAGACACACACAATGAGCAGTTCTTC.

Details on this clone: One end of the junction is discordant with germline, which a read error may explain. The chain joins TRBV6-5 to TRBJ2-5, with D perhaps TRBD2 (5 bases). CDR3 size: 12 residues. The germline V gene encodes CDR1 MNHEY and CDR2 SVGAGI. CDR3 bases: TGTGCCAGCAGTTACGGAAGCGGTCCTCATCACTTC. This sequence encodes CASSYGSGPHHF.

This sequence joins TRBV5-4 and TRBJ1-2; the D gene is possibly TRBD1 (5 bases). From germline, CDR1 is SGHNT and CDR2 YYREEE (reference sequence). V lost 0 bases and J 6 bases, leaving 9 bases between the germline ends. This CDR3 is built from 13 residues. CDR3 sequence reads: CASSLVLGDGYTF. The CDR3 DNA is TGTGCCAGCAGCTTGGTTCTAGGGGATGGCTACACCTTC.

The rearrangement links TRBV7-2 to TRBJ2-1; 8 nucleotides agree with TRBD2. The CDR3 totals 15 residues. Germline V lookup: CDR1 SGHTA, CDR2 FQGNSA. V dropped 5 bases and J dropped 6; count of bases not matched to a gene: 9. The CDR3 loop reads CASSLQAGVSNEQFF. CDR3 sequence (DNA): TGTGCCAGCAGCCTCCAAGCGGGAGTTTCCAATGAGCAGTTCTTC.

The rearrangement links TRBV7-9 to TRBJ2-1; perhaps TRBD2 as D (6 bases). V gave up 2 bases and J gave up 5 bases, with 16 bases separating them. The CDR3 runs to 16 residues. Per germline, CDR1 SEHNR and CDR2 FQNEAQ (reference sequence). CDR3 in amino acids: CASSLPRSGGHNEQFF. In DNA, the CDR3 is TGTGCCAGCAGCTTACCGCGATCCGGGGGACACAATGAGCAGTTCTTC.

V gene TRBV6-5 combines with J gene TRBJ1-2, with 8 bases identical to TRBD1. Losses at the gene ends were 6 bases for V and 2 bases for J; bases not matched to a gene: 5. The CDR3 is 14 amino acids. Germline CDR1 MNHEY, CDR2 SVGAGI. Written as DNA, the CDR3 is TGTGCCAGCAGGGAGACAGGGGCAAACTATGGCTACACCTTC. It yields the protein CASRETGANYGYTF.

The J gene is TRBJ2-7, the V gene TRBV7-2, with no clear D. Germline assignment: CDR1 SGHTA and CDR2 FQGNSA. The ends were cut back, 3 bases at V and 4 bases at J, with 10 bases in the middle. The CDR3 runs 13 residues. CDR3 sequence: CASSFSPEYEQYF. CDR3 DNA: TGTGCCAGCAGCTTTAGTCCGGAGTACGAGCAGTACTTC.

V gene TRBV18 combines with J gene TRBJ1-3; 7 bases are a match to TRBD1. This CDR3 has 16 amino acids. Losses at the gene ends were 2 bases for V and 0 bases for J; bases not matched to a gene: 4. Germline CDR1 is KGHSH and CDR2 is LQKENI. The CDR3 bases are TGTGCCAGCTCACCAGCCGGGACAGTCTCTGGAAACACCATATATTTT. Translation gives CASSPAGTVSGNTIYF.

This clone has more than one count but fewer than ten. The rearrangement uses TRBV3-1 (or the pseudogene TRBV3-2) and TRBJ1-1; TRBD1 agrees at 8 bases. Trimming took 4 bases from V and 0 from J; bases not matched to a gene: 7. This CDR3 is 16 amino acids long. Germline assignment: CDR1 LGHDT and CDR2 YNNKEL (reference sequence). DNA of the CDR3: TGTGCCAGCAGCCCAGGACAGGGATTGATGAACACTGAAGCTTTCTTT. Its protein product is CASSPGQGLMNTEAFF.

This sequence joins TRBV29-1 and TRBJ2-2; D uncertain. Germline V gives CDR1 SQVTM, CDR2 ANQGSEA. The CDR3 extends over 11 amino acids. V lost 4 bases and J 4 bases, leaving 4 bases between the germline ends. CDR3: CSVAFTGELFF. The CDR3 DNA sequence: TGCAGCGTTGCCTTCACCGGGGAGCTGTTTTTT.

This clone has a single count. The chain links TRBV1 to TRBJ2-2; the table calls TRBD2, which could not be checked here. TRBV1 is described as a pseudogene. The CDR3 spans 20 residues. As DNA, the CDR3 is TGCACCAGCAGCCAAAAGAGGAGGGGCTTAGCGGGAGGGAGGACCGGGGAGCTGTTTTTT. Residues: CTSSQKRRGLAGGRTGELFF.

Only a few counts were recorded for this clone. The rearrangement uses TRBV28 and TRBJ1-2; D is possibly TRBD1 (6 bases). Per the germline V gene, CDR1 is MDHEN and CDR2 is SYDVKM. The CDR3 loop spans 16 amino acids. V lost 5 bases to trimming and J lost 4 bases, with 20 bases between them. The CDR3 protein is CASSPAGNRVFYGYTF. The CDR3 DNA follows: TGTGCCAGCAGTCCTGCAGGGAACAGGGTATTCTATGGCTACACCTTC.

The V and J genes are TRBV10-2 and TRBJ1-2; perhaps TRBD1 as D (5 bases). Trimming took 10 bases from V and 4 from J, leaving 28 bases between them. CDR3 length: 17 residues. Per germline, CDR1 WSHSY and CDR2 SAAADI. CDR3 sequence (DNA): TGCGCCAACGAGGCGGGACCCGACGACTGTAGTCCCTATGGCTACACCTTC. Its protein product is CANEAGPDDCSPYGYTF.

The chain carries TRBV24-1 and TRBJ2-7; no clear D gene. Trimming left V 2 bases short and J 0 bases short, with 10 bases between. Germline loops: CDR1 KGHDR, CDR2 SFDVKD. CDR3 size: 15 residues. The CDR3 reads CATSDSRHASYEQYF. CDR3 sequence (DNA): TGTGCCACCAGTGATTCTCGACATGCCTCCTACGAGCAGTACTTC.